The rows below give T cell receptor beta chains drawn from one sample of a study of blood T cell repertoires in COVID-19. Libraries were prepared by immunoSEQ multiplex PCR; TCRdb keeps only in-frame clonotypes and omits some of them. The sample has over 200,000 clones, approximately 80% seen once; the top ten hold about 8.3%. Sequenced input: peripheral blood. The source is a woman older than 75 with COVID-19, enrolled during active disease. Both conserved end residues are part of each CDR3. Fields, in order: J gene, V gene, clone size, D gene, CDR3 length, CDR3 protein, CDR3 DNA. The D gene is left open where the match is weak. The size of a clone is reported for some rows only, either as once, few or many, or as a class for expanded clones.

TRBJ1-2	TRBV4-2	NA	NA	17	CASSQEGGRQGLYGYTF	TGTGCCAGCAGCCAAGAGGGGGGGCGGCAGGGCCTGTATGGCTACACCTTC
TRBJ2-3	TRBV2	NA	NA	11	CASTGVDTQYF	TGTGCCAGCACAGGGGTAGATACGCAGTATTTT
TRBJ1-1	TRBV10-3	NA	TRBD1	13	CAIRLDRDTEAFF	TGTGCCATCAGACTTGACAGGGACACTGAAGCTTTCTTT
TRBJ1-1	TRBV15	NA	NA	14	CATSRSRGGTEAFF	TGTGCCACCAGCAGATCAAGGGGAGGCACTGAAGCTTTCTTT
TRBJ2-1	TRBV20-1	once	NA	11	CSAQNSPEQFF	TGCAGTGCCCAAAACTCTCCTGAGCAGTTCTTC
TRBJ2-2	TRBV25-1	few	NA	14	CASSQGLDTGELFF	TGTGCCAGCAGCCAGGGGCTAGACACCGGGGAGCTGTTTTTT
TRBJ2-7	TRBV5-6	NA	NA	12	CASSFEGYEQYF	TGTGCCAGCAGCTTCGAGGGCTACGAGCAGTACTTC
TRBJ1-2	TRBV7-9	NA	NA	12	CASSPSRYGYTF	TGTGCCAGCTCCCCTAGCCGCTATGGCTACACCTTC
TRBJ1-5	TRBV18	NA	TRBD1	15	CASSPDRGPNQPQHF	TGTGCCAGCTCACCGGACAGGGGACCCAATCAGCCCCAGCATTTT
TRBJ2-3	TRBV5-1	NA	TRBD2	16	CASSNRDYTSTDTQYF	TGCGCCAGCAGCAACCGGGACTACACTAGCACAGATACGCAGTATTTT
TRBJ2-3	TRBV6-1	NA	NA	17	CASSGRRRADSTDTQYF	TGTGCCAGCAGTGGCCGTCGGAGGGCCGACAGCACAGATACGCAGTATTTT
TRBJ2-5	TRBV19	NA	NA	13	CASSIGGAETQYF	TGTGCCAGTAGTATAGGGGGCGCAGAGACCCAGTACTTC
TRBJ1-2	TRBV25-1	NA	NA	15	CASSGTEGGWDGYTF	TGTGCCAGCAGTGGAACAGAAGGGGGATGGGATGGCTACACCTTC
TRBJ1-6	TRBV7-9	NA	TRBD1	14	CASSSGTANSPLHF	TGTGCCAGCAGCTCCGGGACAGCTAATTCACCCCTCCACTTT
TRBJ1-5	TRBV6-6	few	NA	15	CASSGKSGPNQPQHF	TGTGCCAGCAGCGGGAAATCCGGTCCGAATCAGCCCCAGCATTTT
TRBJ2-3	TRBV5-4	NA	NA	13	CASSPTGTDTQYF	TGTGCCAGCAGCCCTACAGGGACAGATACGCAGTATTTT
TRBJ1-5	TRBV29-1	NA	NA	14	CSVGAGTSNQPQHF	TGCAGCGTGGGCGCAGGGACTAGTAATCAGCCCCAGCATTTT
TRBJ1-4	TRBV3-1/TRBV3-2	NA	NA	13	CASSQEMRGKLFF	TGTGCCAGCAGCCAAGAGATGAGAGGGAAACTGTTTTTT
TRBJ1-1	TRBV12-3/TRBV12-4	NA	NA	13	CASSFFRSREAFF	TGTGCCAGCAGTTTTTTCAGGTCACGAGAAGCTTTCTTT
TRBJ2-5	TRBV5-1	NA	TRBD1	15	CASSSGQGEQETQYF	TGCGCCAGCAGTTCGGGACAGGGAGAGCAAGAGACCCAGTACTTC
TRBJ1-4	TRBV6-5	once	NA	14	CASGGRGAGEKLFF	TGTGCCAGTGGAGGTCGGGGGGCAGGAGAAAAACTGTTTTTT
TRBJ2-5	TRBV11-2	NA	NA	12	CASSLAQETQYF	TGTGCCAGCAGCTTAGCACAAGAGACCCAGTACTTC
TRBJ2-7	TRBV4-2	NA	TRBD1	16	CASSHFQGARNYEQYF	TGTGCCAGCAGCCACTTCCAGGGGGCTCGAAACTACGAGCAGTACTTC
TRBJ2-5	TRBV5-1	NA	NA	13	CASSEGDRTTQYF	TGCGCCAGCAGTGAGGGGGACCGGACGACCCAGTACTTC
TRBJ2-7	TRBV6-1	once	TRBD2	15	CASSEDGTSSYEQYF	TGTGCCAGCAGTGAAGACGGGACTAGCTCCTACGAGCAGTACTTC
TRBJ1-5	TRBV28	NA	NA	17	CASSTQGANNQPRCQHF	TGTGCCAGCAGTACCCAGGGCGCCAACAATCAGCCTAGATGCCAGCATTTT
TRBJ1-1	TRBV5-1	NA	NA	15	CASSLVGGVNTEAFF	TGCGCCAGCAGCTTGGTCGGGGGGGTGAACACTGAAGCTTTCTTT
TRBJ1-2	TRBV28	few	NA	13	CASSFGGGRGYTF	TGTGCCAGCAGTTTCGGGGGGGGTAGAGGCTACACCTTC
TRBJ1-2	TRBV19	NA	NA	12	CASKPLNYGYTF	TGTGCCTCAAAGCCGCTCAACTATGGCTACACCTTC
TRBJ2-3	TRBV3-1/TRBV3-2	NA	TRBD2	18	CASSQIYTGLAGADTQYF	TGTGCCAGCAGCCAAATTTATACTGGACTAGCGGGAGCAGATACGCAGTATTTT
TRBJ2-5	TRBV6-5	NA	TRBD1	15	CASSTARGPQETQYF	TGTGCCAGCAGCACCGCCAGGGGGCCCCAAGAGACCCAGTACTTC
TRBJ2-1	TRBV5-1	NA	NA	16	CASSLLPGGPDNEQFF	TGCGCCAGCAGCTTACTACCCGGGGGGCCCGACAATGAGCAGTTCTTC
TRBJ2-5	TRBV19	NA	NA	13	CASSQGWQETQYF	TGTGCCAGTAGCCAGGGTTGGCAAGAGACCCAGTACTTC
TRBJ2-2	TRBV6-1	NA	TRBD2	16	CASSGLAGEATGELFF	TGTGCCAGCAGTGGCCTGGCGGGAGAGGCCACCGGGGAGCTGTTTTTT
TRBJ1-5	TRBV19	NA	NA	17	CASSMMGRGLSNQPQHF	TGTGCCAGTAGTATGATGGGGAGGGGCCTGAGCAATCAGCCCCAGCATTTT
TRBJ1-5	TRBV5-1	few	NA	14	CASSAGLGERPQHF	TGCGCCAGCAGCGCGGGGCTGGGGGAACGGCCCCAGCATTTT
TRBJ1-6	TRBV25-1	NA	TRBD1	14	CASRHQGDNSPLHF	TGTGCCAGCAGACACCAGGGGGATAATTCACCCCTCCACTTT
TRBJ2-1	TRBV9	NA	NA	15	CASSAEGQSYNEQFF	TGTGCCAGCAGCGCGGAGGGGCAATCCTACAATGAGCAGTTCTTC
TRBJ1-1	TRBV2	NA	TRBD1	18	CASSKRDSSFSLGAEAFF	TGTGCCAGCAGTAAAAGGGACAGCTCCTTCTCACTTGGTGCTGAAGCTTTCTTT
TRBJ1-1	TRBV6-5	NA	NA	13	CASVPGKGTEAFF	TGTGCCAGCGTCCCGGGAAAGGGGACAGAAGCTTTCTTT